Listed below are T cell receptor beta chains from one sample, sequenced in a study of identical twins. Using its own MiXCR run on the 5' RACE reads, TCRdb lists one record per CDR3 protein. Seen here are about 250,000 distinct CDR3 sequences, 6% to 8.5% observed once, and the top ten hold over 5%. The same specimen was also included in a second study, on yellow fever vaccine responses in identical twins.

Material for sequencing was CD8+ T cells sorted from blood. The origin of the receptors is a woman aged 18-29 years in good health. Both conserved end residues are part of each CDR3. The D gene is left open where the match is weak. Clone size is shown for a subset of rows, as once, few, many or a class of expanded clone.

abundance: many
d_gene: NA
v_gene: TRBV4-1
j_gene: TRBJ1-6
CDR3nt: TGCGCCAGCAGCCAATACGGACAAACGAATAATTCACCCCTCCACTTT
CDR3aa: CASSQYGQTNNSPLHF

abundance: many
d_gene: NA
v_gene: TRBV4-1
j_gene: TRBJ1-6
CDR3nt: TGCGCCAGCAGCCAAGGGGGGTGGAATAATTCACCCCTCCACTTT
CDR3aa: CASSQGGWNNSPLHF

abundance: NA
d_gene: NA
v_gene: TRBV4-1
j_gene: TRBJ2-7
CDR3nt: TGCGCCAGCAGCCAAGAAGAGCCTTTTCCCTACGAGCAGTACTTC
CDR3aa: CASSQEEPFPYEQYF

abundance: many
d_gene: NA
v_gene: TRBV27
j_gene: TRBJ1-1
CDR3nt: TGTGCCAGCAGTTTGAGGGTGTCGAACACTGAAGCTTTCTTT
CDR3aa: CASSLRVSNTEAFF

abundance: few
d_gene: TRBD2
v_gene: TRBV5-1
j_gene: TRBJ2-3
CDR3nt: TGCGCCAGCAGCATATCGCCGGGACTAGCGGGGGGCTCGAGAGATACGCAGTATTTT
CDR3aa: CASSISPGLAGGSRDTQYF

abundance: NA
d_gene: NA
v_gene: TRBV15
j_gene: TRBJ1-2
CDR3nt: TGTGCCACCAGCACCCGTGGGGTGGACTATGGCAGCACCTTC
CDR3aa: CATSTRGVDYGSTF

abundance: NA
d_gene: TRBD1
v_gene: TRBV5-4
j_gene: TRBJ2-3
CDR3nt: TGTGCCAGCAGCCTCAGGGGGCGACTGTCAGATACGCAGTATTTT
CDR3aa: CASSLRGRLSDTQYF

abundance: NA
d_gene: TRBD2
v_gene: TRBV3-1
j_gene: TRBJ2-1
CDR3nt: TGTGCCAGCAGCCAAGGGGTAGCGGGGGCCTACAATGAGCAGTTCTTC
CDR3aa: CASSQGVAGAYNEQFF

abundance: few
d_gene: TRBD2
v_gene: TRBV9
j_gene: TRBJ2-1
CDR3nt: TGTGCCAGCAACCACCCGCTTGGGGCTAGCGGGAGGGCCCGGAATGAGCAGTTCTTC
CDR3aa: CASNHPLGASGRARNEQFF

abundance: few
d_gene: NA
v_gene: TRBV6-5
j_gene: TRBJ2-3
CDR3nt: TGTGCCAGCAGTTACTTGCGTCGTGATTCAGATACGCAGTATTTT
CDR3aa: CASSYLRRDSDTQYF

abundance: few
d_gene: NA
v_gene: TRBV7-9
j_gene: TRBJ1-4
CDR3nt: TGTGCCAGCAGCTTACCAGTAGCTATCGAAAAACTGTTTTTT
CDR3aa: CASSLPVAIEKLFF

abundance: many
d_gene: TRBD2
v_gene: TRBV7-8
j_gene: TRBJ2-4
CDR3nt: TGTGCCAGCAGTTCGGGGGGGGCCAAAAACATTCAGTACTTC
CDR3aa: CASSSGGAKNIQYF

abundance: few
d_gene: NA
v_gene: TRBV7-6
j_gene: TRBJ2-1
CDR3nt: TGTGCCAGCAGCTTAGGTGCTCAGGTGGGGTACAATGAGCAGTTCTTC
CDR3aa: CASSLGAQVGYNEQFF

abundance: many
d_gene: NA
v_gene: TRBV4-1
j_gene: TRBJ1-1
CDR3nt: TGCGCCAGCAGCCAAGGAGGACCGTACACTGAAGCTTTCTTT
CDR3aa: CASSQGGPYTEAFF

abundance: many
d_gene: NA
v_gene: TRBV29-1
j_gene: TRBJ2-3
CDR3nt: TGCAGCGTTGAAGTAGGGGCAGATACGCAGTATTTT
CDR3aa: CSVEVGADTQYF

abundance: many
d_gene: NA
v_gene: TRBV29-1
j_gene: TRBJ2-1
CDR3nt: TGCAGCGTTGAAGACGGATCGCCAAGGCCGTACAATGAGCAGTTCTTC
CDR3aa: CSVEDGSPRPYNEQFF

abundance: few
d_gene: TRBD2
v_gene: TRBV27
j_gene: TRBJ2-1
CDR3nt: TGTGCCAGCACCATCGGACTAGCGCCCAGGAATGAGCAGTTCTTC
CDR3aa: CASTIGLAPRNEQFF

abundance: few
d_gene: TRBD2
v_gene: TRBV2
j_gene: TRBJ2-5
CDR3nt: TGTGCCAGCCTTGAGCCCCTAGCGGGGGGGCGAGAGACCCAGTACTTC
CDR3aa: CASLEPLAGGRETQYF

abundance: NA
d_gene: NA
v_gene: TRBV5-1
j_gene: TRBJ2-2
CDR3nt: TGCGCCAGCAGTCGAGAAGGGGGCGTCGGTTTTGCCGGGGGAGAGCTGTTTTTT
CDR3aa: CASSREGGVGFAGGELFF

abundance: NA
d_gene: NA
v_gene: TRBV18
j_gene: TRBJ2-3
CDR3nt: TGTGCCAGCTCACCTGCGGGGGGACAGCCACCCGATACGCAGTATTTT
CDR3aa: CASSPAGGQPPDTQYF

abundance: many
d_gene: TRBD2
v_gene: TRBV29-1
j_gene: TRBJ2-1
CDR3nt: TGCAGCGTTGAAGAGGGGACTAGCTCGTCCTACAATGAGCAGTTCTTC
CDR3aa: CSVEEGTSSSYNEQFF

abundance: NA
d_gene: TRBD1
v_gene: TRBV4-1
j_gene: TRBJ2-7
CDR3nt: TGCGCCAGCAGCAGTTCCGGGACAGGGTTACACGAGCAGTACTTC
CDR3aa: CASSSSGTGLHEQYF

abundance: few
d_gene: NA
v_gene: TRBV6-5
j_gene: TRBJ2-5
CDR3nt: TGTGCCAGCAGTTACTCGAATAGCCAAGAGACCCAGTACTTC
CDR3aa: CASSYSNSQETQYF

abundance: few
d_gene: NA
v_gene: TRBV5-5
j_gene: TRBJ1-5
CDR3nt: TGTGCCAGCAGCTTGGTGGACGGTGGGCGTCAGCCCCAGCATTTT
CDR3aa: CASSLVDGGRQPQHF

abundance: many
d_gene: TRBD2
v_gene: TRBV28
j_gene: TRBJ2-4
CDR3nt: TGTGCCAGCAGACCTCCGGGACTAGCGGGAGGGGAAAACATTCAGTACTTC
CDR3aa: CASRPPGLAGGENIQYF

abundance: many
d_gene: NA
v_gene: TRBV29-1
j_gene: TRBJ1-2
CDR3nt: TGCAGCGTTGAAGAGCAGGGCCAGGCCCACTATGGCTACACCTTC
CDR3aa: CSVEEQGQAHYGYTF

abundance: NA
d_gene: NA
v_gene: TRBV12-3/TRBV12-4
j_gene: TRBJ1-3
CDR3nt: TGTGCCATCTGTTTTTCTGTTCCCAGGCCTAGCTCTGGAAACACCATATATTTT
CDR3aa: CAICFSVPRPSSGNTIYF

abundance: few
d_gene: TRBD2
v_gene: TRBV20-1
j_gene: TRBJ2-1
CDR3nt: TGCAGTGCTTTCCGTCGCAGCGGGAAATACAATGAGCAGTTCTTC
CDR3aa: CSAFRRSGKYNEQFF

abundance: NA
d_gene: NA
v_gene: TRBV2
j_gene: TRBJ2-7
CDR3nt: TGTGCCAGCAGTCTAGCAGTAGCCTACGAGCAGTACTTC
CDR3aa: CASSLAVAYEQYF

abundance: few
d_gene: TRBD2
v_gene: TRBV5-5
j_gene: TRBJ2-3
CDR3nt: TGTGCCAGCAGCTACGGACTAGCGACCACAGATACGCAGTATTTT
CDR3aa: CASSYGLATTDTQYF

abundance: few
d_gene: TRBD2
v_gene: TRBV20-1
j_gene: TRBJ2-1
CDR3nt: TGCAGTGCTAGCCCCGGGACTAGCTGGCATGAGCAGTTCTTC
CDR3aa: CSASPGTSWHEQFF

abundance: NA
d_gene: TRBD1
v_gene: TRBV10-2
j_gene: TRBJ2-1
CDR3nt: TGCGCCAGCGGCCAACCCGGGACAGTCTACAATGAGCAGTTCTTC
CDR3aa: CASGQPGTVYNEQFF

abundance: NA
d_gene: TRBD2
v_gene: TRBV20-1
j_gene: TRBJ2-1
CDR3nt: TGCAGTGCTAGGGACAGCGGGAGTCCCTACAATGAGCAGTTCTTC
CDR3aa: CSARDSGSPYNEQFF

abundance: NA
d_gene: NA
v_gene: TRBV20-1
j_gene: TRBJ2-3
CDR3nt: TGCAGTGCTAGGAGCCCAGGGTCGGGGCACACAGATACGCAGTATTTT
CDR3aa: CSARSPGSGHTDTQYF

abundance: many
d_gene: NA
v_gene: TRBV29-1
j_gene: TRBJ2-1
CDR3nt: TGCAGCGTTGAATCGGCAGGGCCGGAGCAGTTCTTC
CDR3aa: CSVESAGPEQFF

abundance: many
d_gene: NA
v_gene: TRBV29-1
j_gene: TRBJ1-2
CDR3nt: TGCAGCGTTCAGAAGGAAGGCTATGGCTACACCTTC
CDR3aa: CSVQKEGYGYTF

abundance: NA
d_gene: TRBD2
v_gene: TRBV2
j_gene: TRBJ2-1
CDR3nt: TGTGCCAGCGTGGGCAGAGGACTAGCGGCAGCGGACTCCTACAATGAGCAGTTCTTC
CDR3aa: CASVGRGLAAADSYNEQFF

abundance: NA
d_gene: NA
v_gene: TRBV12-3/TRBV12-4
j_gene: TRBJ1-1
CDR3nt: TGTGCCAGCAGTTTAGAGGGGTCATGGAACACTGAAGCTTTCTTT
CDR3aa: CASSLEGSWNTEAFF

abundance: few
d_gene: TRBD1
v_gene: TRBV6-1
j_gene: TRBJ1-2
CDR3nt: TGTGCCAGCAGGATTTCCAGGGGGCTTGGCTACACCTTC
CDR3aa: CASRISRGLGYTF